These 14 T cell receptor beta chains originate from one sample sequenced in a study of shared T cell receptors in the human thymus. Produced via immunoSEQ multiplex PCR; TCRdb's table is partial and in-frame only. The sample lists hundreds of thousands of clones, roughly 88% occurring once. This sample was also put to use in a study of human thymus T cells.

The sequencing sample was made of thymocytes. Every receptor here comes from a girl in the first two years of life with a congenital heart defect.

The chain employs TRBV19 and TRBJ2-2; TRBD1 matches 7 bases. Trimming took 5 bases from V and 2 from J; bases not matched to a gene: 8. Germline V lookup: CDR1 LNHDA, CDR2 SQIVND (reference sequence). This CDR3 contains 16 residues. CDR3 coding DNA: TGTGCCAGTAGTGATGTCGGGACAGATAACACCGGGGAGCTGTTTTTT. This gives the protein CASSDVGTDNTGELFF.

The chain couples TRBV19 to TRBJ1-2; D remains unclear. Germline V gives CDR1 LNHDA, CDR2 SQIVND (reference sequence). This CDR3 region has 13 residues. The germline V and J ends were trimmed by 6 bases and 3 bases, with 11 bases remaining between them. CDR3 sequence: CASSPGGDYGYTF. Here the CDR3 DNA reads TGTGCCAGTAGCCCGGGTGGTGACTATGGCTACACCTTC. Looking up the rest from reference TRBV19 and TRBJ1-2 gives the full variable domain: DGGITQSPKYLFRKEGQNVTLSCEQNLNHDAMYWYRQDPGQGLRLIYYSQIVNDFQKGDIAEGYSVSREKKESFPLTVTSAQKNPTAFYLCASSPGGDYGYTFGSGTRLTVV.

The CDR3 bases are TGTGCCAGCAGCTTGTTATTCCCGCGCTACGAGCAGTACTTC. It codes for CASSLLFPRYEQYF. The chain carries TRBV5-6 and TRBJ2-7; unclear D gene. V shed 1 base and J shed 3 bases, with 11 bases lying between them. There are 14 residues in the CDR3. Germline V lookup: CDR1 SGHDT, CDR2 YYEEEE.

This clone was seen only a few times. The chain employs TRBV5-6 and TRBJ1-1; TRBD1 matches at 7 bases. Unmatched junction bases numbered 4, after V lost 1 base and J lost 4 bases. Per germline, CDR1 SGHDT and CDR2 YYEEEE. There are 14 residues in the CDR3. The CDR3 here is CASSLQGDITEAFF. CDR3 DNA sequence: TGTGCCAGCAGCTTGCAGGGGGACATCACTGAAGCTTTCTTT.

A single count supports this clone. This CDR3 is CASSQDRQGPRTGYTF. The CDR3 coding sequence is TGTGCCAGCAGCCAAGACCGGCAGGGTCCAAGGACTGGCTACACCTTC. The chain uses TRBV14 and TRBJ1-2; D may be TRBD1 (5 bases). Germline V lookup: CDR1 SGHDN, CDR2 FVKESK. The V and J ends lost 0 bases and 7 bases respectively, with 18 bases between them. The CDR3 sequence is 16 residues long.

V and J are TRBV5-5 and TRBJ1-5, with TRBD1 matching 7 bases. CDR1 is SGHKS and CDR2 is YYEKEE in the germline V gene (reference sequence). This CDR3 spans 17 amino acids. The junction had 12 bases not matched to a gene; V was cut back by 0 bases and J by 6 bases. The CDR3 reads CASSLVGRDPGGQPQHF. In DNA form, the CDR3 reads TGTGCCAGCAGCTTGGTGGGCCGGGACCCAGGGGGTCAGCCCCAGCATTTT.

V usage is TRBV5-1 and J usage is TRBJ2-7; 7 positions match TRBD1. With V trimmed by 5 bases and J by 3 bases, 11 bases remained unmatched. CDR3 size: 15 residues. Germline values: CDR1 SGHRS, CDR2 YFSETQ. For the CDR3, the DNA is TGCGCCAGCAGTCCTACCGGGACAGAGAACTACGAGCAGTACTTC. It codes for CASSPTGTENYEQYF.

The V gene is TRBV5-1, the J gene TRBJ2-5; D possibly corresponds to TRBD1 (6 bases). This CDR3 region has 15 residues. V lost 4 bases, J lost 5 bases, and 18 bases lay in between. Germline V gene sequence: CDR1 SGHRS, CDR2 YFSETQ. The CDR3 DNA sequence: TGCGCCAGCAGCCCGAAGACAGGCATCATCGAGACCCAGTACTTC. It encodes CASSPKTGIIETQYF.

The V and J genes are TRBV5-4 and TRBJ2-2; 7 bases fit TRBD2. With 1 base clipped from V and 1 base from J, the junction kept 1 base outside the gene matches. Germline V lookup: CDR1 SGHNT, CDR2 YYREEE (reference sequence). The CDR3 extends over 15 amino acids. The CDR3 region is CASSLREGNTGELFF. The CDR3 DNA is TGTGCCAGCAGCTTGAGGGAGGGGAACACCGGGGAGCTGTTTTTT. The whole variable domain, filled in from reference TRBV5-4 and TRBJ2-2, reads ETGVTQSPTHLIKTRGQQVTLRCSSQSGHNTVSWYQQALGQGPQFIFQYYREEENGRGNFPPRFSGLQFPNYSSELNVNALELDDSALYLCASSLREGNTGELFFGEGSRLTVL.

Comments on this clone: One end of the junction does not line up with germline, which may come from a read error. The rearrangement links TRBV7-9 to TRBJ1-1; 8 bases fit TRBD1. The CDR3 runs 17 residues. Germline lookup yields CDR1 SEHNR and CDR2 FQNEAQ (reference sequence). The CDR3, as DNA: TGTGCCAGCAGCCCACAGGGGGGTAAGGAGGGGAACGCTGAAGCTTTCTTT. This gives the protein CASSPQGGKEGNAEAFF.

V gene TRBV6-4 combines with J gene TRBJ2-1; possible D gene TRBD1, 6 bases. Trimming shortened V by 0 bases and J by 7 bases, and 19 bases separated the two germline ends. CDR1 is MRHNA, CDR2 SNTAGT, per germline. This CDR3 has 17 amino acids. CDR3 region: CASSDSAGSTRGNEQFF. In DNA form, the CDR3 reads TGTGCCAGCAGTGACTCCGCTGGGAGTACGAGGGGGAATGAGCAGTTCTTC.

The rearrangement uses TRBV5-6 and TRBJ1-2, with D tentatively TRBD1 (6 bases). CDR1 SGHDT and CDR2 YYEEEE come from the germline V gene. With 6 bases removed from V and 4 bases from J, the gap between germline ends came to 10 bases. The CDR3 is made up of 12 amino acids. As DNA, the CDR3 is TGTGCCAGCAAAACAGGGAGCTATGGCTACACCTTC. Amino acids: CASKTGSYGYTF.

This chain uses TRBV7-9 with TRBJ1-5, with a possible D match to TRBD1 (6 bases). Germline CDR1 reads SEHNR; CDR2 reads FQNEAQ (reference sequence). Trimming took 5 bases from V and 0 from J, leaving 11 bases between them. The CDR3 totals 15 residues. The CDR3 sequence: CASSPAGDSNQPQHF. DNA for the CDR3: TGTGCCAGCAGCCCCGCAGGGGATAGCAATCAGCCCCAGCATTTT.

The chain recombines TRBV5-6 with TRBJ1-1, with D tentatively TRBD1 (5 bases). The germline CDR1 and CDR2 sequences are SGHDT and YYEEEE. V was shortened by 0 bases and J by 5 bases, with 11 bases between the two germline ends. The CDR3 spans 14 residues. The CDR3 DNA is TGTGCCAGCAGCTTGGTCAGGGCGGCGACTGAAGCTTTCTTT. This codes for CASSLVRAATEAFF.